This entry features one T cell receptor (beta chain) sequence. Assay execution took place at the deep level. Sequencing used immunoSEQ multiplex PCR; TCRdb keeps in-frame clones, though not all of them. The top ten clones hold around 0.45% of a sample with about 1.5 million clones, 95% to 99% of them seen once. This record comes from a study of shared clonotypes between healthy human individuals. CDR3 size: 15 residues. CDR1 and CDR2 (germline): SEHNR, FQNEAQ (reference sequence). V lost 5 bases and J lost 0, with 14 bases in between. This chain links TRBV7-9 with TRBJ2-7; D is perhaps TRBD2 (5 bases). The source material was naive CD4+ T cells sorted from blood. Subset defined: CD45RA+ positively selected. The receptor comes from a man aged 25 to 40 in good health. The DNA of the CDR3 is TGTGCCAGCAGCCCGGCGGGTACTATCTCCTACGAGCAGTACTTC. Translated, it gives CASSPAGTISYEQYF.